The table lists the clone carrying this TCR beta chain with a few counts. TCRdb's copy holds only in-frame clones and misses some; the assay was immunoSEQ multiplex PCR. Here the sample spans fewer than 200,000 clones, roughly nine tenths being singletons. V was clipped by 4 bases and J by 7 bases; unmatched bases: 1. CDR1 is LGHDT, CDR2 YNNKEL, per germline (reference sequence). This CDR3 spans 11 amino acids. The record originates from a study of blood T cell repertoires in COVID-19. The TCR was taken from a woman aged 40 to 50 in a cohort exposed to, infected with or recovered from COVID-19 (not recorded which). The V call is TRBV3-1 (or the pseudogene TRBV3-2), the J call TRBJ2-7; 7 bases are a match to TRBD2. The sample comprised PBMCs or T cells enriched from blood (not recorded which). The CDR3 spells CASSPGGEQYF. In DNA form, the CDR3 reads TGTGCCAGCAGCCCCGGGGGGGAGCAGTACTTC.